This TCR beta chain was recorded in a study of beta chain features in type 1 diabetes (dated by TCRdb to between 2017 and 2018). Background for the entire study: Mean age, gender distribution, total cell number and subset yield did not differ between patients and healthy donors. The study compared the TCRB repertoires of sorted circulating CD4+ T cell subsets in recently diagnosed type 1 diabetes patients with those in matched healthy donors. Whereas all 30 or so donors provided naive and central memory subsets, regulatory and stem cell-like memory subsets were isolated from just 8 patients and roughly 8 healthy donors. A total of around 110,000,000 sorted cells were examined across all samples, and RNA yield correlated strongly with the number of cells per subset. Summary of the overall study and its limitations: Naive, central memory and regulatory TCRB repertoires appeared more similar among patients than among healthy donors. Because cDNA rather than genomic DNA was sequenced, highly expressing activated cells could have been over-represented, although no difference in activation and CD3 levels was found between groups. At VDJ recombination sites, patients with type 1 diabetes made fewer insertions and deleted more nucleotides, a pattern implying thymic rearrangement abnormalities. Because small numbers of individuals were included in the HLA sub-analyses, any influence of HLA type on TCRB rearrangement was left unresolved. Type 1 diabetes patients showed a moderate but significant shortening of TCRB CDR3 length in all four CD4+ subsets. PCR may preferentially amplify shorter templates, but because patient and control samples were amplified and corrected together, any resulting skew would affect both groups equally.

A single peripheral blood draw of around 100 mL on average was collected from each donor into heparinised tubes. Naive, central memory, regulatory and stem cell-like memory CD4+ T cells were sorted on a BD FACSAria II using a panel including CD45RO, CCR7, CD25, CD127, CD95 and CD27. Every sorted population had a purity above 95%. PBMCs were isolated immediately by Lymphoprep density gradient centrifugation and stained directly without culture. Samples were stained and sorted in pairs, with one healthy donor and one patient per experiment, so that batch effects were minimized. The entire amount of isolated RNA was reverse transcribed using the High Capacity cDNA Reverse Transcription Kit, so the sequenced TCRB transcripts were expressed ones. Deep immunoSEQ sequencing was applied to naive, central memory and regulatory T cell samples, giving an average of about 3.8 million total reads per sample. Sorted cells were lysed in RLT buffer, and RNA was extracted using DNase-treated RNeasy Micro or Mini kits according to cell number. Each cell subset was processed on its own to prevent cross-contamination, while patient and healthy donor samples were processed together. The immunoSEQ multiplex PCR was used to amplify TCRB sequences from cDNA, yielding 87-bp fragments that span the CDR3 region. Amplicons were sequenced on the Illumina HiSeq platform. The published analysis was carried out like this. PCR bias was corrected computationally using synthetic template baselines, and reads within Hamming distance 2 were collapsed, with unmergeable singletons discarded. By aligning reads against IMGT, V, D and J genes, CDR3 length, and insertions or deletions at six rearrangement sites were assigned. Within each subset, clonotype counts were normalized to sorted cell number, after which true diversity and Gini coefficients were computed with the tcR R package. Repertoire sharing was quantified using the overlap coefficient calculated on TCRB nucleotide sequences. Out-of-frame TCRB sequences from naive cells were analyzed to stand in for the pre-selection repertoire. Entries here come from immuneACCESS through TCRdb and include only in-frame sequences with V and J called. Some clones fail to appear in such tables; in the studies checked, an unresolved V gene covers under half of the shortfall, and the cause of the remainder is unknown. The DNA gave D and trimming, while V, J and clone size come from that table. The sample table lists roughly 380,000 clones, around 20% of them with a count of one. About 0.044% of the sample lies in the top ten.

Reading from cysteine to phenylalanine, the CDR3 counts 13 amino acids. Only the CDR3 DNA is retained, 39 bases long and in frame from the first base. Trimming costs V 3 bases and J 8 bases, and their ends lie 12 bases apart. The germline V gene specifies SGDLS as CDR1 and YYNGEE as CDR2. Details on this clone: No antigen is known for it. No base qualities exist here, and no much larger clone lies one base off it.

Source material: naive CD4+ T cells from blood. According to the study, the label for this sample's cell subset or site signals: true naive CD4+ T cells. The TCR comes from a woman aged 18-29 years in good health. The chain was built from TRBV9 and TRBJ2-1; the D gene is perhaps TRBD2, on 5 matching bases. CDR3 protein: CASSASTGDEQFF. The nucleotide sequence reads TGTGCCAGCAGCGCCTCGACCGGGGATGAGCAGTTCTTC.